A single sample gave rise to the 13 T cell receptor beta chains below, sequenced in a study of blood T cell repertoires in COVID-19. Produced via immunoSEQ multiplex PCR; TCRdb's table is partial and in-frame only. In the table there are tens of thousands of clones, roughly 88% of which are singletons. What was sequenced was peripheral blood. Receptors originate from a human donor in a cohort sampled during active COVID-19. The donor label of this sample is uncertain.

This sequence joins TRBV6-6 and TRBJ2-3; the D is unclear. V was clipped by 5 bases and J by 0 bases, with 9 bases between them. Germline assignment: CDR1 MNHNY and CDR2 SVGAGI (reference sequence). The CDR3 has 14 residues. CDR3 in amino acids: CASSILTSTDTQYF. In DNA, the CDR3 is TGTGCCAGCAGTATACTGACTAGCACAGATACGCAGTATTTT.

V gene TRBV5-1 combines with J gene TRBJ2-5, with 16 bases fitting TRBD2. Germline V gene data show CDR1 as SGHRS and CDR2 as YFSETQ. V dropped 5 bases and J dropped 4; count of bases not matched to a gene: 8. This CDR3 has 17 residues. CDR3 bases: TGCGCCAGCAGTCTTGGGACTAGCGGGGGGGCCCCAGAGACCCAGTACTTC. It codes for CASSLGTSGGAPETQYF.

The J gene is TRBJ1-3, the V gene TRBV30, with D hard to call. The germline V gene encodes CDR1 GTSNPN and CDR2 SVGIG (reference sequence). The CDR3 consists of 13 residues. The V gene lost 0 bases and the J gene lost 0 bases, with 3 bases spanning the gap. CDR3 protein: CAWSVSSGNTIYF. The CDR3 DNA reads TGTGCCTGGAGTGTTAGCTCTGGAAACACCATATATTTT.

CDR3 sequence (DNA): TGTGCCACCGCGTCGGGGAACTACGAGCAGTACTTC. The encoded protein is CATASGNYEQYF. The chain is built from TRBV19 and TRBJ2-7; a possible D gene is TRBD2 (5 bases). Looked up from germline, CDR1 is LNHDA and CDR2 is SQIVND (reference sequence). The V gene lost 10 bases and the J gene lost 3 bases, with 13 bases spanning the gap. The CDR3 covers 12 residues.

For the CDR3, the DNA is TGTGCCAGCTCACCAGGGACAGGGGGTTTCTACGAGCAGTACTTC. This encodes CASSPGTGGFYEQYF. This chain joins TRBV18 and TRBJ2-7; 11 nucleotides match TRBD1. Germline V gives CDR1 KGHSH, CDR2 LQKENI. The CDR3 has 15 residues. Unmatched junction bases numbered 3, after V lost 2 bases and J lost 3 bases.

This clone appeared once. This chain connects TRBV20-1 to TRBJ2-5; possibly TRBD1 for D (6 bases). Germline V gene lookup returns CDR1 DFQATT and CDR2 SNEGSKA (reference sequence). The CDR3 spans 15 residues. V was shortened by 3 bases and J by 7 bases, with 21 bases between the two germline ends. CDR3 sequence reads: CSASSPGVEKGTQYF. CDR3 in DNA: TGCAGTGCTAGTTCGCCAGGGGTGGAAAAAGGGACCCAGTACTTC.

This clone has a handful of counts. The V and J genes are TRBV7-9 and TRBJ2-1; D possibly corresponds to TRBD1 (5 bases). Trimming cost V 6 bases and J 5 bases, with 14 bases left between them. The CDR3 is 14 residues long. Germline CDR1 and CDR2: SEHNR and FQNEAQ (reference sequence). CDR3: CASRLKGPNNEQFF. For the CDR3, the DNA is TGTGCCAGCAGACTGAAGGGGCCGAACAATGAGCAGTTCTTC.

The gene calls are TRBV6-2 or TRBV6-3 and TRBJ2-7, with 10 nucleotides matching TRBD2. Germline lookup yields CDR1 MNHEY and CDR2 SVGEGT. CDR3 length: 16 residues. The ends lost 2 bases at V and 2 bases at J; junction bases unmatched: 6. CDR3 sequence reads: CASSYGSSGGAYEQYF. CDR3 DNA: TGTGCCAGCAGTTACGGCTCCAGCGGGGGGGCCTACGAGCAGTACTTC.

This clone has just one count. The rearrangement joins TRBV5-1 to TRBJ2-7, with D hard to call. From germline, CDR1 is SGHRS and CDR2 YFSETQ. Trimming left V 0 bases short and J 2 bases short, with 3 bases between. This CDR3 region has 12 residues. The CDR3 coding sequence is TGCGCCAGCAGCTTGGTCGCCTACGAGCAGTACTTC. This sequence encodes CASSLVAYEQYF.

This clone appeared a few times. V usage is TRBV10-3 and J usage is TRBJ1-2; no clear D gene. From germline, CDR1 is ENHRY and CDR2 SYGVKD. V shed 1 base and J shed 6 bases, with 9 bases lying between them. The CDR3 totals 13 residues. The CDR3 here is CAISEFETNGYTF. DNA for the CDR3: TGTGCCATCAGTGAGTTTGAGACAAATGGCTACACCTTC.

The gene calls are TRBV30 and TRBJ2-1; 12 bases align to TRBD2. V dropped 1 base and J dropped 12; count of bases not matched to a gene: 7. Germline CDR1 GTSNPN, CDR2 SVGIG (reference sequence). The CDR3 runs 14 residues. The CDR3: CAWSEALAGGLQFF. The CDR3 DNA follows: TGTGCCTGGAGTGAAGCTCTAGCGGGGGGGCTGCAGTTCTTC. Combining the CDR3 with reference TRBV30 and TRBJ2-1 gives the whole variable domain SQTIHQWPATLVQPVGSPLSLECTVEGTSNPNLYWYRQAAGRGLQLLFYSVGIGQISSEVPQNLSASRPQDRQFILSSKKLLLSDSGFYLCAWSEALAGGLQFFGPGTRLTVL.

The chain joins TRBV5-1 to TRBJ2-3, with D perhaps matching TRBD1 (6 bases). Germline values: CDR1 SGHRS, CDR2 YFSETQ. The length of the CDR3 is 15 residues. V was clipped by 0 bases and J by 0 bases, with 8 bases between them. CDR3 amino acids: CASSLDRASTDTQYF. CDR3 nucleotide sequence: TGCGCCAGCAGCTTGGACAGGGCCAGCACAGATACGCAGTATTTT.

V and J are TRBV9 and TRBJ2-1; 12 bases fit TRBD2. The CDR3 covers 15 residues. The V segment lost 6 bases and the J segment 4 bases; nucleotides outside the gene matches: 5. Germline V gene data show CDR1 as SGDLS and CDR2 as YYNGEE. The DNA of the CDR3 is TGTGCCAGCACCGTGACTAGCGGGGGTTACAATGAGCAGTTCTTC. This encodes CASTVTSGGYNEQFF.